The present T cell receptor beta chain was sequenced within a study of siplizumab effects on memory and regulatory T cells. Study results and caveats: The naive T cell population seemed more diverse than memory cells and seemed a major contributor to the alloresponse. Mappable CD4+ clones that were alloreactive averaged 68.8% Treg-derived with siplizumab versus approximately 25% in controls.

The CDR3 has 18 amino acids. The V gene end was trimmed by 5 bases and the J gene end by 2 bases; junction bases not matched to a gene: 15. Germline V gives CDR1 MDHEN, CDR2 SYDVKM. The sample holds one count of this clone. Its target is not known. Assays were performed on approximately 1.1 x 10^5 TCR templates per sample. TCRdb keeps only in-frame clones here, not all; method: immunoSEQ multiplex PCR. Counted here are about 69,000 clones, over 75% occurring once; the ten biggest clones make up about 1.7%. The origin of this receptor is a human donor in good health. The material sequenced was Tregs sorted from blood. The V and J genes are TRBV28 and TRBJ2-7; TRBD2 matches at 10 bases. CDR3 loop: CASSAQVAGGMWTYEQYF. CDR3 nucleotides: TGTGCCAGCAGTGCCCAAGTAGCGGGAGGTATGTGGACCTACGAGCAGTACTTC.